This TCR beta chain was documented in a study of control samples from healthy donors and cancer patients. This clone was detected a few times. The CDR3 runs 14 residues. Germline V gene data show CDR1 as SGHTS and CDR2 as YDEGEE. V shed 2 bases and J shed 0 bases, with 6 bases lying between them. The assay was immunoSEQ multiplex PCR, and TCRdb's table has in-frame clones only and misses some. The sample includes approximately 150,000 clones, roughly 89% of them seen just once. This rearrangement joins TRBV5-8 to TRBJ1-5; D ambiguous. This sequence originates from a man in his fifties with head and neck cancer. The specimen sequenced was PBMCs. The CDR3 loop is CASSFAPSNQPQHF. The CDR3 DNA reads TGTGCCAGCAGCTTTGCCCCTAGCAATCAGCCCCAGCATTTT.